This is a list of T cell receptor beta chains from one sample in a study of prognosis after radiotherapy for stage I lung cancer. TCRdb independently ran MiXCR on the multiplex PCR reads; one entry per CDR3 protein. The table lists tens of thousands of distinct CDR3 sequences, approximately 39% of them singletons. The sample was PBMCs, taken before or after stereotactic body radiation therapy (not recorded which). The origin of the receptors is a donor aged 50 or older with non-small cell lung cancer. Each CDR3 is given with its conserved first and last residue. Each record gives: clone size, D gene, J gene, V gene, CDR3 DNA, CDR3 protein. D genes are given only for firm matches. The size field is filled for only some rows; it gives once, few, many or a size class.

clone size: many; D gene: TRBD1; J gene: TRBJ1-1; V gene: TRBV2; CDR3 DNA: TGTGCCAGCAGGCTCCGGGACAGGGGAACTGAAGCTTTCTTT; CDR3 protein: CASRLRDRGTEAFF
clone size: many; D gene: TRBD1; J gene: TRBJ1-1; V gene: TRBV9; CDR3 DNA: TGTGCCAGCAGCGTAGAAAGGGAGGGGGCCACTGAAGCTTTCTTT; CDR3 protein: CASSVEREGATEAFF
clone size: many; D gene: .; J gene: TRBJ2-7; V gene: TRBV4-1; CDR3 DNA: TGCGCCAGCAGCCATTTGCTAGGGTACGAGCAGTACTTC; CDR3 protein: CASSHLLGYEQYF
clone size: many; D gene: .; J gene: TRBJ2-3; V gene: TRBV4-1; CDR3 DNA: TGCGCCAGCAGCCACAGCAAGGGACGGGATACGCAGTATTTT; CDR3 protein: CASSHSKGRDTQYF
clone size: few; D gene: .; J gene: TRBJ2-1; V gene: TRBV6-1; CDR3 DNA: TGTGCCAGCAGTGTACACGGTGGCTACAATGAGCAGTTCTTC; CDR3 protein: CASSVHGGYNEQFF
clone size: many; D gene: TRBD1; J gene: TRBJ2-7; V gene: TRBV12-3/TRBV12-4; CDR3 DNA: TGTGCCAGCAGTTCCAGAGGGACAGGGCGGTACGAGCAGTACTTC; CDR3 protein: CASSSRGTGRYEQYF
clone size: many; D gene: .; J gene: TRBJ2-1; V gene: TRBV25-1; CDR3 DNA: TGTGCCAGCAGTGAATGGGGGGTGGCTCAGGGTGATCAGTTCTTC; CDR3 protein: CASSEWGVAQGDQFF
clone size: medium-sized; D gene: .; J gene: TRBJ2-7; V gene: TRBV6-1; CDR3 DNA: TGTGCCAGCAAGTATATACAGGGAACGAGGCCCAACTACGAGCAGTACTTC; CDR3 protein: CASKYIQGTRPNYEQYF
clone size: many; D gene: .; J gene: TRBJ2-3; V gene: TRBV20-1; CDR3 DNA: TGCAGTGCTAGCGGAGACACAGATACGCAGTATTTT; CDR3 protein: CSASGDTDTQYF
clone size: .; D gene: .; J gene: TRBJ1-5; V gene: TRBV19; CDR3 DNA: TGTGCCAGTTCTGGCCAAGGGGGCAATCAGCCCCAGCATTTT; CDR3 protein: CASSGQGGNQPQHF
clone size: medium-sized; D gene: .; J gene: TRBJ1-6; V gene: TRBV11-1; CDR3 DNA: TGTGCCAGCAGCTTAGGGGGCCGCGCACCCCTCCACTTT; CDR3 protein: CASSLGGRAPLHF
clone size: many; D gene: TRBD1; J gene: TRBJ2-7; V gene: TRBV19; CDR3 DNA: TGTGCCAGTAAACCGGGACAGGGTTTCTCCGAGCAGTACTTC; CDR3 protein: CASKPGQGFSEQYF
clone size: many; D gene: TRBD1; J gene: TRBJ1-3; V gene: TRBV29-1; CDR3 DNA: TGCAGCGTTGAACCCGGGACAGCCGCTGGAAACACCATATATTTT; CDR3 protein: CSVEPGTAAGNTIYF
clone size: many; D gene: .; J gene: TRBJ1-1; V gene: TRBV20-1; CDR3 DNA: TGCAGTGCTAGAGCCGACAGGTTGAACACTGAAGCTTTCTTT; CDR3 protein: CSARADRLNTEAFF
clone size: many; D gene: TRBD1; J gene: TRBJ2-5; V gene: TRBV27; CDR3 DNA: TGTGCCAGCGGTTGGACAGGAGGCGGGACCCAGTACTTC; CDR3 protein: CASGWTGGGTQYF
clone size: many; D gene: .; J gene: TRBJ2-7; V gene: TRBV20-1; CDR3 DNA: TGCAGTGCTAGAGCCTGGAATAGTTACTACGAGCAGTACTTC; CDR3 protein: CSARAWNSYYEQYF
clone size: .; D gene: TRBD1; J gene: TRBJ2-1; V gene: TRBV12-3/TRBV12-4; CDR3 DNA: TGTGCCAGCAGTTTCAGACAGGGTTGGGAGTTCTTC; CDR3 protein: CASSFRQGWEFF
clone size: few; D gene: .; J gene: TRBJ2-5; V gene: TRBV5-1; CDR3 DNA: TGCGCCAGTCGCCGGGGAGAGTCCTGGGAGACCCAGTACTTC; CDR3 protein: CASRRGESWETQYF
clone size: .; D gene: .; J gene: TRBJ2-5; V gene: TRBV20-1; CDR3 DNA: TGCAGTGCTATAGATACCAGACTCTCTACAGGGCTAAAAGAGACCCAGTACTTC; CDR3 protein: CSAIDTRLSTGLKETQYF
clone size: .; D gene: TRBD1; J gene: TRBJ2-3; V gene: TRBV7-2; CDR3 DNA: TGTTCCAGCAGCGGCCTTGGACAGGGGTTCACAGATGCGCAGTATTTT; CDR3 protein: CSSSGLGQGFTDAQYF
clone size: .; D gene: .; J gene: TRBJ2-3; V gene: TRBV11-2; CDR3 DNA: TGTGCTAGCAGCTTAGATAGGTTAGATACGCAGTATTTT; CDR3 protein: CASSLDRLDTQYF
clone size: medium-sized; D gene: .; J gene: TRBJ2-7; V gene: TRBV7-9; CDR3 DNA: TGTGCCAGCACCGAAGGACTGGGCGAGCAGTACTTC; CDR3 protein: CASTEGLGEQYF
clone size: many; D gene: .; J gene: TRBJ2-1; V gene: TRBV7-9; CDR3 DNA: TGTGCCAGCAGCCCGGGGTACAATGAGCAGTTCTTC; CDR3 protein: CASSPGYNEQFF
clone size: many; D gene: TRBD2; J gene: TRBJ2-1; V gene: TRBV12-5; CDR3 DNA: TGTGCTAGTGGTCTACGGACTAGCGAGCGAGACAATGAGCAGTTCTTC; CDR3 protein: CASGLRTSERDNEQFF
clone size: many; D gene: .; J gene: TRBJ2-7; V gene: TRBV5-1; CDR3 DNA: TGCGCCAGCAGCTTGGACGGCAGTAACTGGGACGAGCAGTACTTC; CDR3 protein: CASSLDGSNWDEQYF
clone size: many; D gene: .; J gene: TRBJ1-2; V gene: TRBV7-8; CDR3 DNA: TGTGCCAGCAGCATGGAAAGAAATAACTATGGCTACACCTTC; CDR3 protein: CASSMERNNYGYTF
clone size: .; D gene: TRBD2; J gene: TRBJ2-7; V gene: TRBV27; CDR3 DNA: TGTGCCAGCAGTCCAAGGACTAGCGGCAGAGGGGATCAGTACTTC; CDR3 protein: CASSPRTSGRGDQYF
clone size: .; D gene: .; J gene: TRBJ2-2; V gene: TRBV6-2/TRBV6-3; CDR3 DNA: TGTGCCAGCACCTTCCTTTGGGCAGGGGCGGGCGGGGATCTGTTTTTT; CDR3 protein: CASTFLWAGAGGDLFF
clone size: many; D gene: .; J gene: TRBJ2-5; V gene: TRBV5-1; CDR3 DNA: TGCGCCACCCGGTTTCTCCCCAGTAGGGAGACCCAGTACTTC; CDR3 protein: CATRFLPSRETQYF
clone size: many; D gene: TRBD1; J gene: TRBJ2-3; V gene: TRBV6-4; CDR3 DNA: TGTGCCAGCAGTGACTCAGGGGGCGGCACAGATACGCAGTATTTT; CDR3 protein: CASSDSGGGTDTQYF
clone size: many; D gene: .; J gene: TRBJ2-2; V gene: TRBV11-2; CDR3 DNA: TGTGCCAGCGGCCGACAGGTAGGCACCGGGGAGCTGTTTTTT; CDR3 protein: CASGRQVGTGELFF
clone size: .; D gene: .; J gene: TRBJ1-2; V gene: TRBV6-2/TRBV6-3; CDR3 DNA: TGTTCCAGCAGTTACGGCCGGGTCCGCTATGGCTACACCTTC; CDR3 protein: CSSSYGRVRYGYTF
clone size: many; D gene: TRBD2; J gene: TRBJ2-1; V gene: TRBV19; CDR3 DNA: TGTGCCAGTAGTAAGGGACTAGCGGCCCACAATGAGCAGTTCTTC; CDR3 protein: CASSKGLAAHNEQFF
clone size: .; D gene: TRBD2; J gene: TRBJ2-1; V gene: TRBV7-2; CDR3 DNA: TGTGCCAGCAGCTCATCGCGAGTTAGCGGGAGGTGGGAGCAGTTCTTC; CDR3 protein: CASSSSRVSGRWEQFF
clone size: .; D gene: .; J gene: TRBJ2-2; V gene: TRBV9; CDR3 DNA: TGTGCCAGCAGCCTTTATTTCGGGGAGCTGTTTTTT; CDR3 protein: CASSLYFGELFF
clone size: medium-sized; D gene: TRBD2; J gene: TRBJ2-7; V gene: TRBV12-3/TRBV12-4; CDR3 DNA: TGTGCCAGCAGTCGGGGACTAGTTCTAAAGCAGTACTTC; CDR3 protein: CASSRGLVLKQYF
clone size: many; D gene: TRBD2; J gene: TRBJ2-7; V gene: TRBV10-3; CDR3 DNA: TGTGCCACAAAGGGGACTAGCGGGAGGTCGGCCTACGAGCAGTACTTC; CDR3 protein: CATKGTSGRSAYEQYF
clone size: medium-sized; D gene: TRBD1; J gene: TRBJ1-6; V gene: TRBV11-3; CDR3 DNA: TGTGCCAGCAGCTCCGGGACAGGGGCTTCTCCCCTCCACTTT; CDR3 protein: CASSSGTGASPLHF
clone size: .; D gene: .; J gene: TRBJ1-2; V gene: TRBV7-9; CDR3 DNA: TGTGCCAGCAGCTTTACAGGGAACTATGGCTACACCTTC; CDR3 protein: CASSFTGNYGYTF
clone size: .; D gene: .; J gene: TRBJ1-5; V gene: TRBV2; CDR3 DNA: TGTGCCGGCAGTGCTCAGAGGTTCGGTTTGAATCAGCCCCAGCATTTT; CDR3 protein: CAGSAQRFGLNQPQHF
clone size: .; D gene: .; J gene: TRBJ2-3; V gene: TRBV9; CDR3 DNA: TGTGCCAGCAGCGTGGGGCTACACACAGATACGCAGTATTTT; CDR3 protein: CASSVGLHTDTQYF
clone size: many; D gene: TRBD2; J gene: TRBJ2-7; V gene: TRBV29-1; CDR3 DNA: TGCAGCGTTGTAGGGCTAGCGGGAATAGGCGAGCAGTACTTC; CDR3 protein: CSVVGLAGIGEQYF
clone size: .; D gene: TRBD2; J gene: TRBJ2-3; V gene: TRBV7-3; CDR3 DNA: TGTGCCAGCAGCTGGACTAGCGGGAGCGCAGATACGCAGTATTTT; CDR3 protein: CASSWTSGSADTQYF
clone size: .; D gene: .; J gene: TRBJ1-6; V gene: TRBV25-1; CDR3 DNA: TGTGCCAGCAGTGAAAGAGGGGATAATTCACCCCTCCACTTT; CDR3 protein: CASSERGDNSPLHF
clone size: many; D gene: .; J gene: TRBJ1-5; V gene: TRBV7-8; CDR3 DNA: TGTGCCAGCAGCCGAAACAGGGTACTAGGCAATCAGCCCCAGCATTTT; CDR3 protein: CASSRNRVLGNQPQHF
clone size: medium-sized; D gene: TRBD2; J gene: TRBJ2-7; V gene: TRBV6-1; CDR3 DNA: TGTGCCAGCACCACTAGCGGGACTCTTAGCTCCTACGAGCAGTACTTC; CDR3 protein: CASTTSGTLSSYEQYF
clone size: .; D gene: .; J gene: TRBJ2-5; V gene: TRBV4-2; CDR3 DNA: TGTGCCAGCAGCCAAGAGGGCTTAGGATCTGGGGAGACCCAGTACTTC; CDR3 protein: CASSQEGLGSGETQYF
clone size: medium-sized; D gene: TRBD2; J gene: TRBJ2-1; V gene: TRBV9; CDR3 DNA: TGTGCCAGCAGCGTAACGGGAGGAAACTACAATGAGCAGTTCTTC; CDR3 protein: CASSVTGGNYNEQFF
clone size: many; D gene: .; J gene: TRBJ2-7; V gene: TRBV7-9; CDR3 DNA: TGTGCCAGCAGCACCTCCCGGGGGCAGGACTACGAGCAGTACTTC; CDR3 protein: CASSTSRGQDYEQYF
clone size: many; D gene: TRBD1; J gene: TRBJ1-6; V gene: TRBV18; CDR3 DNA: TGTGCCAGCTCACCGCCCGGGACAGCGAATTCACCCCTCCACTTT; CDR3 protein: CASSPPGTANSPLHF
clone size: medium-sized; D gene: .; J gene: TRBJ2-2; V gene: TRBV27; CDR3 DNA: TGTGCCAGCAGTCCCTCGGCCGTCGCGAACACCGGGGAGCTGTTTTTT; CDR3 protein: CASSPSAVANTGELFF
clone size: once; D gene: .; J gene: TRBJ2-2; V gene: TRBV7-9; CDR3 DNA: TGTGCCAGCAGCTTAGCTCCGGTACACGTGAGGACCGGGGAGCTGTTTTTT; CDR3 protein: CASSLAPVHVRTGELFF
clone size: many; D gene: TRBD2; J gene: TRBJ2-1; V gene: TRBV11-3; CDR3 DNA: TGTGCCAGCAGCTTAGATCTAGGAGGAACTAGCGGGATCGATGAGCAGTTCTTC; CDR3 protein: CASSLDLGGTSGIDEQFF
clone size: many; D gene: .; J gene: TRBJ2-7; V gene: TRBV5-6; CDR3 DNA: TGTGCCAGCAGCGATCGGGTGGAGCAGTACTTC; CDR3 protein: CASSDRVEQYF